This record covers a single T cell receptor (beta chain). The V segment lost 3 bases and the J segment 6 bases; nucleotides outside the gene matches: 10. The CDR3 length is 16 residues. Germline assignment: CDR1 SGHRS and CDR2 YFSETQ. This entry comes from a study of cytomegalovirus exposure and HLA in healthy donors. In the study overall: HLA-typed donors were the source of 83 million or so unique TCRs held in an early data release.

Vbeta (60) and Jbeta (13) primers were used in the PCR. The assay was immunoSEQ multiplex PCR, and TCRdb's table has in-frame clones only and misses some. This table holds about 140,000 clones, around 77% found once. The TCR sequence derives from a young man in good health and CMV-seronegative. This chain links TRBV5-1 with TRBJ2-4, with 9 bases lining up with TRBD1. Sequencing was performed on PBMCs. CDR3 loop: CASSSPGQGRGNIQYF. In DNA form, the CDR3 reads TGCGCCAGCAGCTCGCCGGGACAGGGTCGGGGAAACATTCAGTACTTC.